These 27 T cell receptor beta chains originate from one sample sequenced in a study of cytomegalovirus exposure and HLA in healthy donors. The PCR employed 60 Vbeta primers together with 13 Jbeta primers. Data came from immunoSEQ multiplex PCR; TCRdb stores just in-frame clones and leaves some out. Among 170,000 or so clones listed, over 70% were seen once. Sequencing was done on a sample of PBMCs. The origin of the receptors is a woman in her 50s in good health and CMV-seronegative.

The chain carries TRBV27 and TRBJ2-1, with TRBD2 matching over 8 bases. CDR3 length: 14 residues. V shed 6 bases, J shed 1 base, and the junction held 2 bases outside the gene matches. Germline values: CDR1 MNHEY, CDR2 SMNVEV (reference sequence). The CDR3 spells CASSGRESYNEQFF. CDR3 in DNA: TGTGCCAGCAGCGGGAGGGAGTCCTACAATGAGCAGTTCTTC.

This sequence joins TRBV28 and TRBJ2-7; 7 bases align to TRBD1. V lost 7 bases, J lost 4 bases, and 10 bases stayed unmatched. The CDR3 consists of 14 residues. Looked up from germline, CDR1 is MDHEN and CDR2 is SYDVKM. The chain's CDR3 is CASMGDRNFYEQYF. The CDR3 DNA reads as TGTGCCAGCATGGGGGACAGAAATTTTTACGAGCAGTACTTC.

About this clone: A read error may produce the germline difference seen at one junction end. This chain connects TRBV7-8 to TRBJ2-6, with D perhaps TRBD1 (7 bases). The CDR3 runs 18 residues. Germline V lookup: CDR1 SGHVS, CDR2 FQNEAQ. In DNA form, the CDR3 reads TGTGCCAGCAGCTTAGTGGCGACAGGGACTTCCGGGGCCAACGGCCTGACTTTC. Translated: CASSLVATGTSGANGLTF.

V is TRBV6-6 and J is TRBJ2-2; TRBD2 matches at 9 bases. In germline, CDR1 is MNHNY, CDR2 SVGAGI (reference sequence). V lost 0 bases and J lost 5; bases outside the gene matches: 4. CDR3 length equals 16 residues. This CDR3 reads CASSYSAGGLTGELFF. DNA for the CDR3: TGTGCCAGCAGTTACTCAGCGGGGGGCCTGACCGGGGAGCTGTTTTTT.

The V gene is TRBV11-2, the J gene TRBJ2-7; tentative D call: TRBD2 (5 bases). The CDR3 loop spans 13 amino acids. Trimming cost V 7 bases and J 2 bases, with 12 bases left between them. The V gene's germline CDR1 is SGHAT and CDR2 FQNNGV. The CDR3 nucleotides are TGTGCCAGCAACCCTAGCCCCCCCTACGAGCAGTACTTC. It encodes CASNPSPPYEQYF.

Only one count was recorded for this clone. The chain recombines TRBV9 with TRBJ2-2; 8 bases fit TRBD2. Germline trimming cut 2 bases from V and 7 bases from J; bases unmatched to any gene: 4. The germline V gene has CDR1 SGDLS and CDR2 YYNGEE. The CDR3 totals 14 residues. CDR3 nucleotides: TGTGCCAGCAGCGTTGACCGGGGGGGCGGGGAGCTGTTTTTT. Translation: CASSVDRGGGELFF.

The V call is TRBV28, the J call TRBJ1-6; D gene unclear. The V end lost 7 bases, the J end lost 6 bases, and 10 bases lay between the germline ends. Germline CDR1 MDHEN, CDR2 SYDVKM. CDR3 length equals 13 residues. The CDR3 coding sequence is TGTGCCAGCAAATCTCCGCGTAATTCACCCCTCCACTTT. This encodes CASKSPRNSPLHF. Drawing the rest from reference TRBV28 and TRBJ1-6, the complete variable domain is DVKVTQSSRYLVKRTGEKVFLECVQDMDHENMFWYRQDPGLGLRLIYFSYDVKMKEKGDIPEGYSVSREKKERFSLILESASTNQTSMYLCASKSPRNSPLHFGNGTRLTVT.

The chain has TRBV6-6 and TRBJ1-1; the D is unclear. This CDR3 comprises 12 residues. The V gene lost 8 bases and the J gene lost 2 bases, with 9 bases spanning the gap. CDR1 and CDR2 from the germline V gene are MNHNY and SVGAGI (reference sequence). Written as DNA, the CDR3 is TGTGCCAGCGGGCGCAGCAACACTGAAGCTTTCTTT. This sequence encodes CASGRSNTEAFF.

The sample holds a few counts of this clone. The CDR3 here is CASSRQQGAPGYTF. CDR3 bases: TGCGCCAGCAGCCGCCAACAGGGGGCGCCTGGCTACACCTTC. J is TRBJ1-2 and V is TRBV4-1; 9 bases are a match to TRBD1. Germline trimming cut 4 bases from V and 7 bases from J; bases unmatched to any gene: 7. Germline CDR1 is MGHRA and CDR2 is YSYEKL. The CDR3 spans 14 residues.

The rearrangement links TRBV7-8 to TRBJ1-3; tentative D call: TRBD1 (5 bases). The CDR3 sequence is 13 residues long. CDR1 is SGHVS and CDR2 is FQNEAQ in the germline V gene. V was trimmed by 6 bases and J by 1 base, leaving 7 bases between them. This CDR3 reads CASRKGSGNTIYF. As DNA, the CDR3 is TGTGCCAGCAGGAAGGGGTCTGGAAACACCATATATTTT.

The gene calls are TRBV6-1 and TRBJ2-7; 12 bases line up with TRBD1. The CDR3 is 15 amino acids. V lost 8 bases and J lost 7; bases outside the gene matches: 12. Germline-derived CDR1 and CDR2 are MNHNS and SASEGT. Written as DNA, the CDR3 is TGTGCCAGCCTTACGGGGGGACAGGGGGCGGATGAGCAGTACTTC. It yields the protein CASLTGGQGADEQYF.

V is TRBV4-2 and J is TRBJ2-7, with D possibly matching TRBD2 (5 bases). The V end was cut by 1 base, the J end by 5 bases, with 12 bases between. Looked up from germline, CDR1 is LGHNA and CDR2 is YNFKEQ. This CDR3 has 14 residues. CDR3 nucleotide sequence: TGTGCCAGCAGCCAAGGAACGGCGGAGGACGAGCAGTACTTC. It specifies CASSQGTAEDEQYF.

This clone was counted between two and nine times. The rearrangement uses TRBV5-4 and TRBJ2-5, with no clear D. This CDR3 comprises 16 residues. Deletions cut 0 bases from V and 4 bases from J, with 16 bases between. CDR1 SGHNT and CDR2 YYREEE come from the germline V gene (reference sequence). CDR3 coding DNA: TGTGCCAGCAGCTTGGGGGCCCACCCTGGGCGAGAGACCCAGTACTTC. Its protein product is CASSLGAHPGRETQYF.

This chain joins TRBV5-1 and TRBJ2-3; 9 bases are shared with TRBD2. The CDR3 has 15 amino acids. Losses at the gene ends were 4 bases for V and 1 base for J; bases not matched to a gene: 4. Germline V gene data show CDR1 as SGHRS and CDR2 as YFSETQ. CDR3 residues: CASSASGGRTDTQYF. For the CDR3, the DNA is TGCGCCAGCAGCGCAAGCGGGGGGCGCACAGATACGCAGTATTTT.

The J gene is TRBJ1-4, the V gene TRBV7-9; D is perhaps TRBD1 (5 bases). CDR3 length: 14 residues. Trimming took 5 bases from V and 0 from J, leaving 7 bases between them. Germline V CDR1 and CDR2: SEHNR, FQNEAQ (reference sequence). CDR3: CASSKTATNEKLFF. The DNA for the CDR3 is TGTGCCAGCAGCAAGACAGCAACTAATGAAAAACTGTTTTTT.

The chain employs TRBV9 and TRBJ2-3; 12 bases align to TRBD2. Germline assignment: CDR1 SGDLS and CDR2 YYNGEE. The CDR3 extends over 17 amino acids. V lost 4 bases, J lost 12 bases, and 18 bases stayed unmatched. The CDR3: CASSQSTLASGRASQYF. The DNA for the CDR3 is TGTGCCAGCAGCCAGAGTACTTTGGCTAGCGGGAGGGCAAGTCAGTATTTT.

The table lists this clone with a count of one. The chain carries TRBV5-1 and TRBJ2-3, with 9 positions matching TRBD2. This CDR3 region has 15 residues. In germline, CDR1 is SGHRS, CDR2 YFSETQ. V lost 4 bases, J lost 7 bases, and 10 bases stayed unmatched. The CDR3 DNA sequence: TGCGCCAGCAGCCGTCTTAGCGGGAGATTTAATACGCAGTATTTT. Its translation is CASSRLSGRFNTQYF. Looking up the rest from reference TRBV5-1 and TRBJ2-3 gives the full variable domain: KAGVTQTPRYLIKTRGQQVTLSCSPISGHRSVSWYQQTPGQGLQFLFEYFSETQRNKGNFPGRFSGRQFSNSRSEMNVSTLELGDSALYLCASSRLSGRFNTQYFGPGTRLTVL.

CDR3 bases: TGCGCCAGCAGGGCCGGGACAGGGAACAACGAGCAGTACTTC. Protein: CASRAGTGNNEQYF. The gene calls are TRBV5-1 and TRBJ2-7; 9 bases fit TRBD1. V was pared by 5 bases and J by 5 bases, with 8 bases of the junction left unmatched. CDR1 and CDR2 (germline): SGHRS, YFSETQ. The CDR3 consists of 14 residues.

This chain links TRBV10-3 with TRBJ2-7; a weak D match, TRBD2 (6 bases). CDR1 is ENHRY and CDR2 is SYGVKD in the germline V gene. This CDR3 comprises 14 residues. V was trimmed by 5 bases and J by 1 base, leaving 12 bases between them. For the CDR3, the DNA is TGTGCCATCAGTTTAGCGGACTCTTCCTACGAGCAGTACTTC. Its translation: CAISLADSSYEQYF.

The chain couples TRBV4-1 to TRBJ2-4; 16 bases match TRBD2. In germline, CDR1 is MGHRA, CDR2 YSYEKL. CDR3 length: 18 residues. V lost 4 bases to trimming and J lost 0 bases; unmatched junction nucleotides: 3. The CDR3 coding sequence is TGCGCCAGCAGCCCGGGACTAGCGGGAGGGGTAGCCAAAAACATTCAGTACTTC. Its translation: CASSPGLAGGVAKNIQYF.

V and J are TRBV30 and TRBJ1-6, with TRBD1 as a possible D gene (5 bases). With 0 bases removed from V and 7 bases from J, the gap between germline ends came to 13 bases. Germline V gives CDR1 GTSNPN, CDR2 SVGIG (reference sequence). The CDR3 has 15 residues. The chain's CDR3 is CAWSVSQGSNSPLHF. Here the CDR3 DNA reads TGTGCCTGGAGTGTAAGCCAGGGAAGCAATTCACCCCTCCACTTT.

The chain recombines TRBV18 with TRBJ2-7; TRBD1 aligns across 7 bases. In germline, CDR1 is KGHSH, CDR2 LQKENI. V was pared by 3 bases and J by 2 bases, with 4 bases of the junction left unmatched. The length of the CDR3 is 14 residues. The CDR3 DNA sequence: TGTGCCAGCTCACCGGGACAGTCCCCCTACGAGCAGTACTTC. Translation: CASSPGQSPYEQYF.

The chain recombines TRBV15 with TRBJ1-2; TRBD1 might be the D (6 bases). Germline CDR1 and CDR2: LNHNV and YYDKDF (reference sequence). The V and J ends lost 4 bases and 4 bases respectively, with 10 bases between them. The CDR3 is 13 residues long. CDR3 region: CATSKGQLYGYTF. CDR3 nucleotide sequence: TGTGCCACCAGCAAAGGACAGCTCTATGGCTACACCTTC.

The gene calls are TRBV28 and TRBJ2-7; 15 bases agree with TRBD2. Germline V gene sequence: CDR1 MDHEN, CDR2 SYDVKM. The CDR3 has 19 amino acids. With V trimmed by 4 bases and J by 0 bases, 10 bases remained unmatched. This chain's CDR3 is CASSSTGLAGGLSSYEQYF. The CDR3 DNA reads TGTGCCAGCAGTTCTACGGGACTAGCGGGAGGCCTCAGCTCCTACGAGCAGTACTTC.

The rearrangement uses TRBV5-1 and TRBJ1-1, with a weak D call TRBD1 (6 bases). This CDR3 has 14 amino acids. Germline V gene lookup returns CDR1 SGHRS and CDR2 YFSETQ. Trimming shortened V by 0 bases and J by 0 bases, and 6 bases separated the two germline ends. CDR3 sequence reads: CASSLGTVNTEAFF. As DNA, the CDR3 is TGCGCCAGCAGCTTGGGGACAGTGAACACTGAAGCTTTCTTT.

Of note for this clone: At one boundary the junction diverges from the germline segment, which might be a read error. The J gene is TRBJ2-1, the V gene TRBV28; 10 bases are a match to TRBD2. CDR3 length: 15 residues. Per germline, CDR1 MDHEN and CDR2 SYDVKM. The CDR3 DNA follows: TGTGCCAGCAGTGAAGGACTAGCGGCTTACACTGAGCAGTTCTTC. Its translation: CASSEGLAAYTEQFF.

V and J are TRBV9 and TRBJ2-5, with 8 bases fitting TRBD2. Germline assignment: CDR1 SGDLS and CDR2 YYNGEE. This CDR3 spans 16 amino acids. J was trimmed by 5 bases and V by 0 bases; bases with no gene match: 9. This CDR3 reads CASSVEGTSVTETQYF. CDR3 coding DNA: TGTGCCAGCAGCGTAGAAGGGACTAGTGTTACGGAGACCCAGTACTTC.